One and the same sample provided the 19 T cell receptor beta chains below, sequenced in a study of CD8 T cells in Susac syndrome. It was with random hexamers that about 0.45 to 1 ug RNA was reverse transcribed. A single record per CDR3 protein comes from TCRdb applying MiXCR to the immunoSEQ multiplex PCR reads. The table records approximately 87,000 distinct CDR3 sequences, about 95% of them present only once. Sequencing was carried out using CD8+ T cells from PBMCs. The receptors stem from a human donor with Susac syndrome.

The chain recombines TRBV20-1 with TRBJ2-1; 7 bases fit TRBD1. V was pared by 0 bases and J by 7 bases, with 9 bases of the junction left unmatched. Germline lookup yields CDR1 DFQATT and CDR2 SNEGSKA (reference sequence). CDR3 length equals 15 residues. CDR3 amino acids: CSAREYRGANNEQFF. In DNA form, the CDR3 reads TGCAGTGCTAGAGAATACAGGGGAGCGAATAATGAGCAGTTCTTC.

The J gene is TRBJ1-1, the V gene TRBV20-1; D call uncertain. This CDR3 is 11 amino acids long. Germline-derived CDR1 and CDR2 are DFQATT and SNEGSKA (reference sequence). V lost 0 bases and J lost 3, with 2 bases in between. CDR3 amino acids: CSARDYTEAFF. The CDR3 DNA reads as TGCAGTGCTAGAGATTACACTGAAGCTTTCTTT.

The V gene is TRBV5-4, the J gene TRBJ2-7; possibly TRBD1 for D (5 bases). V lost 3 bases, J lost 5 bases, and 12 bases lay in between. CDR3 length: 13 residues. The germline gives CDR1 SGHNT, CDR2 YYREEE (reference sequence). The CDR3 nucleotides read TGTGCCAGCAGCTCCCCTGACAGAAACGAGCAGTACTTC. Protein sequence: CASSSPDRNEQYF.

Here the CDR3 reads CAVKDPANYGYTF. The CDR3 nucleotides read TGTGCCGTTAAGGACCCCGCTAACTATGGCTACACCTTC. The V gene is TRBV19, the J gene TRBJ1-2, with D hard to call. V lost 11 bases to trimming and J lost 0 bases, with 13 bases between them. In germline, CDR1 is LNHDA, CDR2 SQIVND (reference sequence). The CDR3 runs 13 residues. The full variable domain, with the rest looked up from reference TRBV19 and TRBJ1-2, is DGGITQSPKYLFRKEGQNVTLSCEQNLNHDAMYWYRQDPGQGLRLIYYSQIVNDFQKGDIAEGYSVSREKKESFPLTVTSAQKNPTAFYLCAVKDPANYGYTFGSGTRLTVV.

V usage is TRBV29-1 and J usage is TRBJ2-2; 7 bases are shared with TRBD1. Germline CDR1 and CDR2: SQVTM and ANQGSEA. V trimming: 7 bases; J trimming: 7 bases; junction bases outside the gene matches: 12. The CDR3 totals 14 residues. CDR3 residues: CSAGQASGRGELFF. CDR3 bases: TGCAGCGCTGGACAGGCATCTGGCCGCGGGGAGCTGTTTTTT.

The chain joins TRBV7-9 to TRBJ2-2; D gene unclear. The length of the CDR3 is 12 residues. Germline V CDR1 and CDR2: SEHNR, FQNEAQ (reference sequence). Between the trimmed V and J ends, which lost 3 bases and 5 bases, there was a span of 4 bases. The CDR3 nucleotides are TGTGCCAGCAGCTTCTCGACCGGGGAGCTGTTTTTT. Its translation: CASSFSTGELFF.

The chain uses TRBV27 and TRBJ1-1, with 7 bases matching TRBD1. Unmatched junction bases numbered 9, after V lost 6 bases and J lost 8 bases. The CDR3 length is 13 residues. Germline lookup yields CDR1 MNHEY and CDR2 SMNVEV (reference sequence). The CDR3 spells CASSRPGGFEAFF. The CDR3 region has the DNA TGTGCCAGCAGCCGCCCAGGGGGGTTCGAAGCTTTCTTT.

The DNA of the CDR3 is TGCAGTGCCCTAGGATGGCAGGCCGGCCGTAGCTCCTACAATGAGCAGTTCTTC. Encoded protein: CSALGWQAGRSSYNEQFF. The chain is built from TRBV20-1 and TRBJ2-1; D gene uncertain. Germline-derived CDR1 and CDR2 are DFQATT and SNEGSKA (reference sequence). V lost 6 bases and J 0 bases, leaving 24 bases between the germline ends. The CDR3 is made up of 18 amino acids.

The chain joins TRBV4-3 to TRBJ2-3; 7 positions match TRBD2. The germline CDR1 and CDR2 sequences are LGHNA and YSLEER. After removal of 1 base from V and 2 bases from J, the junction contained 9 bases not matched to a gene. The CDR3 is 17 amino acids. In DNA, the CDR3 is TGCGCCAGCAGCCAAGGTGTTGTGGGAGGGATCACAGATACGCAGTATTTT. Its translation: CASSQGVVGGITDTQYF.

This rearrangement joins TRBV11-2 to TRBJ2-7, with TRBD2 as a possible D gene (5 bases). The CDR3 is made up of 13 amino acids. Germline V gene lookup returns CDR1 SGHAT and CDR2 FQNNGV. V was trimmed by 2 bases and J by 5 bases, leaving 10 bases between them. CDR3 loop: CASSLLRVDEQYF. For the CDR3, the DNA is TGTGCCAGCAGCTTATTGAGGGTCGACGAGCAGTACTTC.

The chain is built from TRBV6-5 and TRBJ1-2; D is unresolved. The germline V gene has CDR1 MNHEY and CDR2 SVGAGI. CDR3 size: 13 residues. V was clipped by 0 bases and J by 10 bases, with 12 bases between them. The DNA of the CDR3 is TGTGCCAGCAGTTACTCAGGGATGGGCGACTACACCTTC. This sequence encodes CASSYSGMGDYTF.

This rearrangement joins TRBV27 to TRBJ1-2; D gene unclear. The CDR3 is 15 amino acids. Trimming stripped 2 bases from V and 0 bases from J, with 10 bases between. Germline CDR1 reads MNHEY; CDR2 reads SMNVEV (reference sequence). CDR3 DNA sequence: TGTGCCAGCAGTTTAGGCCGGTCCGCTAACTATGGCTACACCTTC. Its protein is CASSLGRSANYGYTF.

The chain carries TRBV4-3 and TRBJ1-5; tentative D call: TRBD1 (6 bases). Trimming pared 0 bases from V and 5 bases from J, leaving 11 bases between. Germline loops: CDR1 LGHNA, CDR2 YSLEER. The CDR3 runs 15 residues. The CDR3 DNA sequence: TGCGCCAGCAGCCAAGATCAGGGGATCCATCAGCCCCAGCATTTT. Translated: CASSQDQGIHQPQHF.

V gene TRBV9 combines with J gene TRBJ2-5; unclear D gene. Germline V gene data show CDR1 as SGDLS and CDR2 as YYNGEE. CDR3 size: 13 residues. V was clipped by 2 bases and J by 4 bases, with 9 bases between them. The CDR3 DNA reads as TGTGCCAGCAGCGTCTGGGTAGGAGAGACCCAGTACTTC. Its protein is CASSVWVGETQYF.

This clonotype was seen a handful of times. The rearrangement uses TRBV4-3 and TRBJ2-1, with TRBD2 identical over 7 bases. This CDR3 is 13 amino acids long. CDR1 LGHNA and CDR2 YSLEER come from the germline V gene. The V segment lost 1 base and the J segment 7 bases; nucleotides outside the gene matches: 1. CDR3 sequence: CASSQGSGNEQFF. The CDR3 DNA follows: TGCGCCAGCAGCCAAGGTAGCGGGAATGAGCAGTTCTTC.

This clonotype was detected once. This chain connects TRBV7-9 to TRBJ1-5; D gene uncertain. CDR3 length: 12 amino acids. Germline assignment: CDR1 SEHNR and CDR2 FQNEAQ (reference sequence). V shed 6 bases and J shed 3 bases, with 6 bases lying between them. The CDR3: CASRSDNQPQHF. DNA of the CDR3: TGTGCCAGCAGATCGGACAATCAGCCCCAGCATTTT. Using reference TRBV7-9 and TRBJ1-5 for the parts outside the CDR3, the full variable domain is DTGVSQNPRHKITKRGQNVTFRCDPISEHNRLYWYRQTLGQGPEFLTYFQNEAQLEKSRLLSDRFSAERPKGSFSTLEIQRTEQGDSAMYLCASRSDNQPQHFGDGTRLSIL.

The genes are TRBV2 and TRBJ2-3; TRBD2 matches 10 bases. The V segment lost 5 bases and the J segment 2 bases; nucleotides outside the gene matches: 13. The CDR3 has 18 amino acids. Germline CDR1 is SNHLY and CDR2 is FYNNEI. CDR3 DNA: TGTGCCAGCAGTTCTGGGACTAGCGCGATGAGCTTCACAGATACGCAGTATTTT. Its protein product is CASSSGTSAMSFTDTQYF.

This chain connects TRBV9 to TRBJ2-3; TRBD2 aligns across 8 bases. Germline-derived CDR1 and CDR2 are SGDLS and YYNGEE. The trim removed 4 bases at V and 5 bases at J, leaving 12 bases unmatched. This CDR3 spans 16 amino acids. CDR3 sequence (DNA): TGTGCCAGCAGCTCCGGGGAGGGGCTAGCGGGAGATACGCAGTATTTT. As protein: CASSSGEGLAGDTQYF.

This chain links TRBV20-1 with TRBJ2-1; a possible D gene is TRBD2 (5 bases). The CDR3 is 17 amino acids. V lost 2 bases and J 4 bases, leaving 21 bases between the germline ends. CDR1 is DFQATT and CDR2 is SNEGSKA in the germline V gene (reference sequence). CDR3 loop: CSARHPIAKRPYNEQFF. The DNA for the CDR3 is TGCAGTGCTAGACATCCCATAGCGAAACGACCGTACAATGAGCAGTTCTTC.